This TCR beta chain is drawn from a study of OX40 agonist ivuxolimab in advanced cancers. Study-wide points: Dose levels from 0.1 to 3.0 mg/kg saw CD4+ and CD8+ blood T cells expand clonally by week 6. Low normalized clonal expansion also occurred in some nonresponding patients.

Generated by immunoSEQ multiplex PCR, the TCRdb table keeps only in-frame clones and is missing some. The data contain tens of thousands of clones, 88% of them singletons. The timepoints at which blood was sampled were baseline, cycle 4 day 1, and cycle 7 day 1. CDR1 is MNHNS and CDR2 is SASEGT in the germline V gene. The CDR3 has 14 residues. V was cut by 2 bases and J by 8 bases, with 13 bases left in between. A word on this clone: Antigen specificity is unknown.

The chain couples TRBV6-1 to TRBJ2-1; D tentatively reads TRBD1 or TRBD2 (5 bases each). This sequence originates from an adult with an advanced solid tumor such as melanoma, head and neck, liver or kidney cancer. Material: CD4+ or CD8+ T cells sorted from blood, obtained in a trial of the OX40 agonist ivuxolimab. The CDR3 sequence is CASSEWLRGDEQFF. CDR3 in DNA: TGTGCCAGCAGTGAATGGTTGAGGGGCGATGAGCAGTTCTTC.